Shown below are 14 T cell receptor beta chains from a single sample sequenced in a study of blood T cells in healthy people across ages. With a J-beta primer mix and a sample-barcoded 5' primer, a second PCR ran roughly 6 to 11 cycles. TCRdb called the 5' RACE reads again in MiXCR, with one record for every CDR3 protein. Of around 400,000 distinct CDR3 sequences listed, about 52% are singletons. The sample was blood. Receptor source: a man aged 60 to 69 in good health.

The V gene is TRBV20-1, the J gene TRBJ2-1; 13 bases agree with TRBD2. Germline CDR1 DFQATT, CDR2 SNEGSKA (reference sequence). This CDR3 is built from 17 residues. V lost 5 bases, J lost 8 bases, and 15 bases stayed unmatched. CDR3 DNA: TGCAGTGCTTCCACAGGACTAGCGGGAGTTAGGAGCGATGAGCAGTTCTTC. Amino acids: CSASTGLAGVRSDEQFF.

The gene calls are TRBV5-1 and TRBJ2-3; D is ambiguous. This CDR3 region has 13 residues. V was clipped by 3 bases and J by 4 bases, with 9 bases between them. Germline lookup yields CDR1 SGHRS and CDR2 YFSETQ. CDR3 bases: TGCGCCAGCAGCTCCACCCTAGCAGATACGCAGTATTTT. It codes for CASSSTLADTQYF.

The rearrangement links TRBV2 to TRBJ2-3; D might be TRBD2 (5 bases). Deletions cut 4 bases from V and 0 bases from J, with 14 bases between. Germline assignment: CDR1 SNHLY and CDR2 FYNNEI. This CDR3 spans 16 amino acids. In DNA, the CDR3 is TGTGCCAGCAGTGGACGACTACCCTCTAGCACAGATACGCAGTATTTT. Its translation is CASSGRLPSSTDTQYF. The entire variable domain, with the rest obtained from reference TRBV2 and TRBJ2-3, is as follows: EPEVTQTPSHQVTQMGQEVILRCVPISNHLYFYWYRQILGQKVEFLVSFYNNEISEKSEIFDDQFSVERPDGSNFTLKIRSTKLEDSAMYFCASSGRLPSSTDTQYFGPGTRLTVL.

The gene calls are TRBV11-2 and TRBJ2-3; D is ambiguous. The CDR3 covers 15 residues. The V and J ends lost 1 base and 0 bases respectively, with 8 bases between them. CDR1 and CDR2 from the germline V gene are SGHAT and FQNNGV. The CDR3 here is CASSLAPRSTDTQYF. The CDR3 DNA follows: TGTGCCAGCAGCTTAGCCCCTAGGAGCACAGATACGCAGTATTTT.

This sequence joins TRBV24-1 and TRBJ2-3; D is unresolved. V was trimmed by 2 bases and J by 1 base, leaving 6 bases between them. The CDR3 spans 14 residues. CDR1 KGHDR and CDR2 SFDVKD come from the germline V gene. The CDR3 reads CATSDSHRTDTQYF. Written as DNA, the CDR3 is TGTGCCACCAGTGATTCCCACCGCACAGATACGCAGTATTTT.

This clonotype came up a few times. This chain connects TRBV12-3 or TRBV12-4 to TRBJ2-1; 10 bases line up with TRBD2. The CDR3 has 15 amino acids. V lost 5 bases, J lost 6 bases, and 7 bases stayed unmatched. The CDR3 DNA reads as TGTGCCAGCAGTCCCCTAGCGGGAGTTTCCAATGAGCAGTTCTTC. Amino acid sequence: CASSPLAGVSNEQFF.

A note on this clonotype: One end of the junction fails to match germline, which may point to a read error. The V gene is TRBV20-1, the J gene TRBJ2-7, with no clear D. The CDR3 is made up of 14 amino acids. CDR1 is DFQATT, CDR2 SNEGSKA, per germline (reference sequence). The CDR3 protein is CSASLKLPSYEQYF. DNA of the CDR3: TGTAGTGCATCTCTAAAGCTACCCTCCTACGAGCAGTACTTC.

V and J are TRBV3-1 and TRBJ2-5; 11 bases agree with TRBD2. The CDR3 runs to 17 residues. Germline V gene data show CDR1 as LGHDT and CDR2 as YNNKEL (reference sequence). The junction had 18 bases not matched to a gene; V was cut back by 4 bases and J by 11 bases. CDR3 residues: CASSPRLAGSSYNEQYF. The CDR3 DNA sequence: TGTGCCAGCAGCCCACGACTAGCGGGGAGTTCCTACAATGAGCAGTACTTC.

The chain carries TRBV14 and TRBJ2-1, with D perhaps matching TRBD2 (6 bases). This CDR3 has 16 residues. Germline V lookup: CDR1 SGHDN, CDR2 FVKESK. Trimming left V 3 bases short and J 4 bases short, with 16 bases between. The CDR3 DNA sequence: TGTGCCAGCAGCCAGATGCGGGGCCGGGATTACAATGAGCAGTTCTTC. It is translated as CASSQMRGRDYNEQFF.

The chain combines TRBV7-2 with TRBJ2-3; the match to TRBD2 covers 7 bases. The CDR3 runs 15 residues. The V gene's germline CDR1 is SGHTA and CDR2 FQGNSA. V shed 5 bases, J shed 4 bases, and the junction held 9 bases outside the gene matches. CDR3: CASSPGDYRPDTQYF. CDR3 nucleotides: TGTGCCAGCAGCCCGGGGGACTACCGTCCAGATACGCAGTATTTT.

V is TRBV20-1 and J is TRBJ1-5, with 9 bases lining up with TRBD1. Germline values: CDR1 DFQATT, CDR2 SNEGSKA (reference sequence). Germline trimming cut 6 bases from V and 3 bases from J; bases unmatched to any gene: 6. The CDR3 is 14 amino acids. CDR3 DNA: TGCAGTGCATATACAGGGGGCAACAATCAGCCCCAGCATTTT. It encodes CSAYTGGNNQPQHF.

This clonotype has a handful of counts. The chain links TRBV7-6 to TRBJ2-3, with 8 bases lining up with TRBD2. V was pared by 5 bases and J by 2 bases, with 9 bases of the junction left unmatched. CDR1 SGHVS and CDR2 FNYEAQ come from the germline V gene. The CDR3 loop spans 16 amino acids. The DNA of the CDR3 is TGTGCCAGCAGCGCAACTAGCGGCCTACTCACAGATACGCAGTATTTT. Its translation: CASSATSGLLTDTQYF.

This clonotype was recorded at least ten times. The chain combines TRBV4-3 with TRBJ2-7; TRBD2 aligns across 12 bases. J lost 2 bases, V lost 4 bases, and 9 bases had no gene match. The CDR3 covers 17 residues. Germline values: CDR1 LGHNA, CDR2 YSLEER. CDR3 DNA sequence: TGCGCCAGCAGCCTGGGCCCTAGCGGGAGGGCCACCTACGAGCAGTACTTC. Residues: CASSLGPSGRATYEQYF.

The sample holds a few counts of this clonotype. This rearrangement joins TRBV7-2 to TRBJ1-1; TRBD1 matches 10 bases. The CDR3 spans 15 residues. J was trimmed by 0 bases and V by 5 bases; bases with no gene match: 3. CDR1 and CDR2 from the germline V gene are SGHTA and FQGNSA. CDR3 in DNA: TGTGCCAGCAGCCGGGACAGGGGTTTGAACACTGAAGCTTTCTTT. It encodes CASSRDRGLNTEAFF.